These T cell receptor beta chains were read from a single sample in a study of T cell changes during pregnancy in multiple sclerosis. This table comes from immunoSEQ multiplex PCR, and its TCRdb copy is limited to in-frame clones, with some not included. The sample includes roughly 80,000 clones, about 92% of them seen just once. Sequenced material: peripheral blood, taken before pregnancy. The receptors originated from a female donor with multiple sclerosis, enrolled in a pregnancy study. Both conserved end residues are part of each CDR3. D genes are given only for firm matches. Clone size is stated in some rows and not others, as once, few, many or a class when expanded.

j_call d_call v_call clone_size cdr3_aa cdr3_nt
TRBJ2-3 . TRBV6-5 . CASSFALGGDTQYF TGTGCCAGCAGTTTTGCACTAGGCGGAGATACGCAGTATTTT
TRBJ2-7 . TRBV19 . CASSIGGYEQYF TGTGCCAGTAGTATCGGAGGATACGAGCAGTACTTC
TRBJ1-1 . TRBV7-2 . CASSLLSGGLPEAFF TGTGCCAGCAGCTTACTATCTGGGGGACTACCTGAAGCTTTCTTT
TRBJ1-4 . TRBV28 . CASSLFATNNEKLFF TGTGCCAGCAGTTTATTCGCGACAAATAATGAAAAACTGTTTTTT
TRBJ2-7 . TRBV21-1 . CASRQGLVYEQYF TGTGCCAGCCGACAGGGACTAGTGTACGAGCAGTACTTC
TRBJ1-1 TRBD1 TRBV28 few CASSIPRQGLTEAFF TGTGCCAGCAGTATCCCCAGACAGGGGCTCACTGAAGCTTTCTTT
TRBJ1-1 . TRBV9 . CASSPRTAIFLTEAFF TGTGCCAGCAGCCCTCGGACTGCAATCTTCCTCACTGAAGCTTTCTTT
TRBJ2-1 TRBD1 TRBV7-6 . CASSFGQGLDEQFF TGTGCCAGCAGCTTTGGACAGGGGCTTGATGAGCAGTTCTTC
TRBJ2-1 TRBD2 TRBV7-9 . CASSPHGRVTEQFF TGTGCCAGCAGCCCCCACGGGAGGGTGACTGAGCAGTTCTTC
TRBJ2-3 TRBD1 TRBV7-9 . CASSSTWTGQALTDTQYF TGTGCCAGCAGCTCGACCTGGACAGGGCAGGCCCTCACAGATACGCAGTATTTT